This TCR beta chain is drawn from a study of T cell responses to AZD1222 COVID-19 vaccine. Findings of the study overall: The peak T cell response came first, and repertoires were sampled only after it. Unmutated variant regions reportedly attract nearly half of all spike-specific TCRs. Vaccine-associated CD4 TCRs spanned spike, dominant at 160-218 and 743-854.

This table comes from immunoSEQ multiplex PCR, and its TCRdb copy is limited to in-frame clones, with some not included. The profile shows more than 150,000 clones, about nine tenths of them singletons. The V and J ends lost 0 bases and 5 bases respectively, with 8 bases between them. This CDR3 has 14 amino acids. Germline CDR1 is SEHNR and CDR2 is FQNEAQ (reference sequence). Details on this clone: Its antigen is currently unknown.

The sample here was peripheral blood, taken on day 0 of AZD1222 vaccination. The rearrangement links TRBV7-9 to TRBJ1-5; D is unclear. The source of this sequence is an adult in good health. The CDR3 nucleotides read TGTGCCAGCAGCTTAGCTGGAGTCTATCAGCCCCAGCATTTT. As protein: CASSLAGVYQPQHF.